This TCR beta chain was sequenced in a study of OX40 agonist ivuxolimab in advanced cancers. About the full investigation: Ivuxolimab was an agonistic, fully human IgG2 monoclonal antibody directed against OX40 (CD134), a costimulatory receptor. Peripheral TCRbeta sequencing was intended to test whether TCR sequence diversity was altered and clonal T-cell expansion was caused by ivuxolimab. Intravenous ivuxolimab was administered to patients every 2 weeks at six dose levels: 0.01, 0.1, 0.3, 1.5, 3 and 10 mg/kg. The dose-escalation cohort was 82.7% male with a mean age of around 64 years, ranging from roughly 20 to 80. Patients were allowed to have had prior anti-PD-1, anti-PD-L1 or anti-CTLA-4 therapy, and approximately 40% of the dose-escalation patients had previously received checkpoint inhibitors. Of the approximately 50 dose-escalation patients, hepatocellular carcinoma was present in around 20, melanoma in around 15, renal cell carcinoma in 9 and head and neck cancer in 9. The monotherapy dose-escalation portion (N ≈ 55 patients) of the phase I ivuxolimab trial is reported in the paper. Partial responses were achieved by three dose-escalation patients, of whom one had hepatocellular carcinoma and two had cutaneous melanoma.

Genomic DNA was extracted from sorted cells for sequencing of the TCRbeta CDR3 region. TCRbeta CDR3 regions were sequenced using the immunoSEQ Assay. TCRdb obtained this table from immuneACCESS and retained in-frame rearrangements with V and J assigned. These tables miss some clones; where compared with another copy, unresolved V genes account for less than half of the shortfall, and the remainder is unexplained. Across this sample there are about 50,000 clones, with about 80% seen only once. Of the sample, 2.5% to 3.5% is held by the ten largest clones. Points on this clone: The clone's antigen remains unknown. Base quality data are lacking; no much larger clone is found one base away.

V drops 5 bases and J drops 0 bases, leaving 16 bases in between. CDR1 LNHNV and CDR2 YYDKDF are derived from the germline V gene (reference sequence). From cysteine to phenylalanine, the CDR3 is 16 amino acids long. The read is trimmed to its CDR3 DNA, 48 bases read in frame from base 1. The trial excluded patients who had a history of autoimmune disease or who were on systemic immunosuppression. Peripheral blood for TCR sequencing was collected from all dose cohorts at baseline, on cycle 4 day 1, and on cycle 7 day 1. Samples were obtained from an open-label, multicenter, first-in-human phase I dose-escalation trial of ivuxolimab. Adults with locally advanced or metastatic melanoma, renal cell, hepatocellular, or head and neck squamous cell carcinoma were enrolled in the trial. Before TCR sequencing, CD4+ T cells and CD8+ T cells from peripheral blood were sorted into separate populations. The full study reports these points: Clonal expansion of both CD4+ and CD8+ blood T cells was observed from baseline to week 6 at doses 0.1 to 3.0 mg/kg. In the 0.1-3.0 mg/kg groups, partial responders were among the patients with the lowest normalized peripheral clonal expansion, particularly in CD8+ T cells. After ivuxolimab, more expanded clones were found on average in CD8+ T cells than in CD4+ T cells. Which antigens the clonally expanded peripheral T cells were specific for was not determined. Low levels of normalized T-cell clonal expansion were also seen in some patients who did not respond.

This material consisted of CD4+ or CD8+ T cells sorted from blood, taken in a trial of the OX40 agonist ivuxolimab. This TCR came from an adult with an advanced solid tumor such as melanoma, head and neck, liver or kidney cancer. The chain couples TRBV15 to TRBJ1-2, with a weak D call of TRBD1 (5 bases match). The base sequence is TGTGCCACCAGCCCCCCAGGGTATTCATCTAACTATGGCTACACCTTC. This translates into CATSPPGYSSNYGYTF.